The clone carrying this T cell receptor beta chain appeared a single time. Its antigen is unknown. The CDR3 has 15 amino acids. The ends lost 3 bases at V and 6 bases at J; junction bases unmatched: 9. In germline, CDR1 is LNHDA, CDR2 SQIVND (reference sequence). This sample is drawn from a study of Ad26.COV2.S vaccination and SARS-CoV-2 variants. Looking at the study overall: Donor was assigned to the Ad26.COV2.S arm of trial COV1001. Whole-study results and caveats: With respect to non-spike TCR breadth, vaccine and placebo recipients were similar.

Libraries were prepared by immunoSEQ multiplex PCR; TCRdb keeps only in-frame clonotypes and omits some of them. This table holds some 450,000 clones, roughly 91% found once. Treatment specified: about 20 received Ad26.COV2.S at low or high dose, single or two shots; about five received placebo; per-sample allocation not given. The samples date from day 63 after the first vaccine or placebo injection. The sequence came from a person aged 18 to 65 who received the Ad26.COV2.S COVID-19 vaccine or a placebo. The V call is TRBV19, the J call TRBJ2-3; 7 bases line up with TRBD2. Sample: peripheral blood, taken in a trial of Ad26.COV2.S vaccine versus placebo. CDR3 in DNA: TGTGCCAGTAGTATGATGGGCGGGAGTAAGGATACGCAGTATTTT. The encoded protein is CASSMMGGSKDTQYF.